This T cell receptor (beta chain) was identified during a study of regulatory T cells in long-lasting Graves disease. Study-wide points: Persistent Graves' disease cases displayed lower TCR diversity than newly diagnosed ones.

This clonotype has at least ten counts. What it binds is unknown. Through Arm-PCR of CDR3 regions and iRepertoire HTBI primers, TCR beta libraries were built. MiXCR was run by TCRdb on the multiplex PCR reads, yielding one entry per CDR3 protein. Of roughly 380,000 distinct CDR3 sequences in the sample, about 16% were seen once. Time point indicated: newly diagnosed GD, antithyroid drugs for less than 3 months. Preparation of the TCR library used RNA extracted from PBMCs. The source was peripheral blood mononuclear cells (PBMCs), collected at new diagnosis, from a patient treated with antithyroid drugs. The origin of this receptor is a female donor with Graves disease.

The chain's CDR3 is CASSQDAQGRTQYF. The CDR3 region has the DNA TGTGCCAGCAGCCAAGACGCACAGGGAAGGACCCAGTACTTC. This chain uses TRBV3-1 with TRBJ2-5, with a weak D call TRBD1 (6 bases). There are 14 residues in the CDR3. V lost 0 bases to trimming and J lost 7 bases, with 12 bases between them. Looked up from germline, CDR1 is LGHDT and CDR2 is YNNKEL (reference sequence).